The clone carrying this TCR beta chain has only one observation. The antigen remains unidentified. An end of the junction differs from the germline gene, which may be a read error. The data derive from a study of cytomegalovirus exposure and HLA in healthy donors. Germline values: CDR1 LGHNA, CDR2 YNFKEQ. CDR3 length: 13 amino acids. Primers included in the PCR were 60 Vbeta and 13 Jbeta primers. Measured with immunoSEQ multiplex PCR; TCRdb has only the in-frame clones, and not every one. The table lists some 140,000 clones, approximately 80% of them singletons, with more than 10% in the top ten. The study, taken as a whole, reports: Previously analyzed data showed that most TCR beta V segments were productive at a frequency of about 87% or about 30%. Apart from CMV serostatus, no immune exposure information was available.

Material: PBMCs. The TCR originated in a young man in good health and CMV-seropositive. The V gene is TRBV4-2, the J gene TRBJ2-7; 11 nucleotides align to TRBD2. DNA for the CDR3: TGTGCCAGCGGCCAAGATCTAGCGGGAGGAAAGTACTTC. Translated: CASGQDLAGGKYF.